This is a list of T cell receptor beta chains from one sample in a study of blood T cell repertoires in COVID-19. The protocol was immunoSEQ multiplex PCR, while the TCRdb copy is restricted to in-frame clones and leaves out a portion. The sample lists 450,000 or so clones; 80% to 90% were seen once. The specimen was peripheral blood. These receptors were taken from a man younger than 30 with COVID-19, enrolled during active disease. Both conserved end residues are part of each CDR3. The D gene is left open where the match is weak. Clone size appears in some rows only: once, few, many, or a class for an expanded clone.

D | J | size | V | DNA | CDR3
- | TRBJ2-1 | - | TRBV7-8 | TGTGCCAGCAGCTTAGTACCGGACTACTCCTACAATGAGCAGTTCTTC | CASSLVPDYSYNEQFF
- | TRBJ1-4 | once | TRBV9 | TGTGCCAGCAGCGTAGGAGCGGGCGGTGAAAAACTGTTTTTT | CASSVGAGGEKLFF
TRBD2 | TRBJ2-5 | - | TRBV30 | TGTGCCTGGAGTAGCGGGGCTCAAGAGACCCAGTACTTC | CAWSSGAQETQYF
TRBD2 | TRBJ2-7 | once | TRBV5-1 | TGCGCCAGCAGTACAGGGACTAGTCTCTACGAGCAGTACTTC | CASSTGTSLYEQYF
- | TRBJ2-6 | - | TRBV7-9 | TGTGCCAGCAGCCCTGGGACTGCTGGGGCCAACGTCCTGACTTTC | CASSPGTAGANVLTF
TRBD2 | TRBJ2-5 | once | TRBV11-3 | TGTGCCAGCAGCTCGGGACTAGCGGGAGGGGAGACCCAGTACTTC | CASSSGLAGGETQYF
TRBD1 | TRBJ1-1 | - | TRBV30 | TGTGCCTGGGCTGACAGGGGGAACACTGAAGCTTTCTTT | CAWADRGNTEAFF
TRBD1 | TRBJ2-1 | - | TRBV7-8 | TGTGCCAGCAGCGTCAGTCACGGGACAGGTGCCTACAATGAGCAGTTCTTC | CASSVSHGTGAYNEQFF
- | TRBJ1-1 | - | TRBV5-6 | TGTGCCAGCAGCTTGGTTGGCAGGGGAGAAGCTTTCTTT | CASSLVGRGEAFF
TRBD1 | TRBJ2-1 | - | TRBV5-5 | TGTGCCAGCAGCTTCGGGCAGGGGGATGAGCAGTTCTTC | CASSFGQGDEQFF
- | TRBJ2-7 | - | TRBV5-1 | TGCGCCAGCAGCCAACAGGGTTGGGACGAGCAGTACTTC | CASSQQGWDEQYF
- | TRBJ2-1 | - | TRBV2 | TGTGCCAGCAGTGTTGAGGGCAGGGGTGGACACAATGAGCAGTTCTTC | CASSVEGRGGHNEQFF
- | TRBJ1-3 | - | TRBV19 | TGTGCCAGTAGGGGGGCCTCTGGAAACACCATATATTTT | CASRGASGNTIYF
TRBD1 | TRBJ1-3 | - | TRBV6-1 | TGTGCCAGCAGTGAGGATCAGACAGGGGGGCACACCATATATTTT | CASSEDQTGGHTIYF
- | TRBJ1-1 | - | TRBV6-5 | TGTGCCAGCAGAGTCAGGGTTGGTACTGAAGCTTTCTTT | CASRVRVGTEAFF
TRBD2 | TRBJ2-2 | - | TRBV6-5 | TGTGCCAGCAGTCCGGGACTAGCGGCGACCGGGGAGCTGTTTTTT | CASSPGLAATGELFF
TRBD2 | TRBJ2-2 | - | TRBV2 | TGTGCCAGCAGTGAAAGGACTAGCGGCTGGAACACCGGGGAGCTGTTTTTT | CASSERTSGWNTGELFF
TRBD1 | TRBJ2-7 | - | TRBV6-5 | TGTGCCAGCAGCAGACAGGGCAACGAGCAGTACTTC | CASSRQGNEQYF